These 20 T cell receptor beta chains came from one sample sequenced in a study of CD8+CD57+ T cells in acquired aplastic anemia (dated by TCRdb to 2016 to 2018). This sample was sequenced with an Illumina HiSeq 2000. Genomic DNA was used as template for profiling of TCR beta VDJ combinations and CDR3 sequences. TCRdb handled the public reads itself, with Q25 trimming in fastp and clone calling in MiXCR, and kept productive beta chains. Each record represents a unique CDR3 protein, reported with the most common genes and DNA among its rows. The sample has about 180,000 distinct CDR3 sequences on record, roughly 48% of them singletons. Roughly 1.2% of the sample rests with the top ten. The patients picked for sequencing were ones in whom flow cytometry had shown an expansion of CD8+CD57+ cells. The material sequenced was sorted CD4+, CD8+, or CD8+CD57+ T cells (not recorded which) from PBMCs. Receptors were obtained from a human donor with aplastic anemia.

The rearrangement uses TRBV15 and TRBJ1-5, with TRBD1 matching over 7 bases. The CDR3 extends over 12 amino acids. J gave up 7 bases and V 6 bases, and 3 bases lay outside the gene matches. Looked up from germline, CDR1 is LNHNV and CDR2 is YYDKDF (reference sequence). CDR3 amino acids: CATSPTGQPQHF. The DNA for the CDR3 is TGTGCCACCAGTCCGACAGGGCAGCCCCAGCATTTT. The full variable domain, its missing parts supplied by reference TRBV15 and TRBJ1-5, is DAMVIQNPRYQVTQFGKPVTLSCSQTLNHNVMYWYQQKSSQAPKLLFHYYDKDFNNEADTPDNFQSRRPNTSFCFLDIRSPGLGDTAMYLCATSPTGQPQHFGDGTRLSIL.

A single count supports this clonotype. This CDR3 is CSARDPTSGEQYF. The DNA for the CDR3 is TGCAGTGCTAGGGACCCGACTAGCGGCGAGCAGTACTTC. J is TRBJ2-7 and V is TRBV20-1; 9 bases fit TRBD2. J gave up 6 bases and V 3 bases, and 6 bases lay outside the gene matches. Germline lookup yields CDR1 DFQATT and CDR2 SNEGSKA (reference sequence). This CDR3 has 13 residues.

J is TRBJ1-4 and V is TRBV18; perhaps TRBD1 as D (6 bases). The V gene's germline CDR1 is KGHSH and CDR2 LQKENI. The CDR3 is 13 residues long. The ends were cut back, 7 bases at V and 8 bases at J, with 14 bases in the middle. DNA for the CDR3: TGTGCCAGCTTCCACAGGGCCGACGAAAAACTGTTTTTT. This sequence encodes CASFHRADEKLFF.

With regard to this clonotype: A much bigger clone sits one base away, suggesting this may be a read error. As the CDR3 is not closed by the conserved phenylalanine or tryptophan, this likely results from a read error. The CDR3 DNA reads as TGTGCCAGCAGCCAAGAGGAGGCTAGCACTGAAGCTTTCCTT. Residues: CASSQEEASTEAFL. The chain couples TRBV5-4 to TRBJ1-1; D remains unclear. This CDR3 comprises 14 residues. Trimming pared 4 bases from V and 4 bases from J, leaving 14 bases between. Germline loops: CDR1 SGHNT, CDR2 YYREEE (reference sequence).

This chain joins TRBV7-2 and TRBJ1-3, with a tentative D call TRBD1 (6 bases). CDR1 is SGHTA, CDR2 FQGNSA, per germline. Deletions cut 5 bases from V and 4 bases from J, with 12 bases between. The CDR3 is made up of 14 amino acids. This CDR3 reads CASSQQGSGNTIYF. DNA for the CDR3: TGTGCCAGCAGCCAACAGGGCTCAGGAAACACCATATATTTT. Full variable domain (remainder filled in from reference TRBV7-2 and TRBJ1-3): GAGVSQSPSNKVTEKGKDVELRCDPISGHTALYWYRQSLGQGLEFLIYFQGNSAPDKSGLPSDRFSAERTGGSVSTLTIQRTQQEDSAVYLCASSQQGSGNTIYFGEGSWLTVV.

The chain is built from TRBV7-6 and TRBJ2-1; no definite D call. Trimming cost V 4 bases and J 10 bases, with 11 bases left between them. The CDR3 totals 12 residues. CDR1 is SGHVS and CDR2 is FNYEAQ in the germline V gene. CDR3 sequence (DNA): TGTGCCAGCAGCTCCTACCAATCGGAGCAGTTCTTC. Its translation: CASSSYQSEQFF.

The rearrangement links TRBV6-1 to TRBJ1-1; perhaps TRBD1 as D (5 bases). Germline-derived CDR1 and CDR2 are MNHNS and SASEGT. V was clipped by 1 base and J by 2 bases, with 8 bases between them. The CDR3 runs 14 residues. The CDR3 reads CASSEGQINTEAFF. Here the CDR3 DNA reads TGTGCCAGCAGTGAAGGACAGATTAACACTGAAGCTTTCTTT.

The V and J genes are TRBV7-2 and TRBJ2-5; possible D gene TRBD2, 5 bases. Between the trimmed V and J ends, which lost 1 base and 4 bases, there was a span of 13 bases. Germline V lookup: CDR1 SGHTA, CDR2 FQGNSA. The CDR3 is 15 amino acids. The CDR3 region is CASSLVRGRGETQYF. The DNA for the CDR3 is TGTGCCAGCAGCTTAGTCCGAGGGCGCGGAGAGACCCAGTACTTC.

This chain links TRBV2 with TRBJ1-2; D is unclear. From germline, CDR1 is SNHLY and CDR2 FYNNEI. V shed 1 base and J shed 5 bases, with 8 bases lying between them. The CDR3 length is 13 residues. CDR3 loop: CASSEGALYGYTF. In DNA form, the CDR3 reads TGTGCCAGCAGTGAAGGGGCTCTGTATGGCTACACCTTC.

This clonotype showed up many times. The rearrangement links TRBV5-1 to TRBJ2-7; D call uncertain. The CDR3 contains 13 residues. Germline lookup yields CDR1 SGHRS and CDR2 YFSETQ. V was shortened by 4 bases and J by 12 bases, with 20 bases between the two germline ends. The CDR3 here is CASSKDGEVARYF. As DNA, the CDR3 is TGCGCCAGCAGCAAGGACGGAGAGGTGGCGAGGTACTTC.

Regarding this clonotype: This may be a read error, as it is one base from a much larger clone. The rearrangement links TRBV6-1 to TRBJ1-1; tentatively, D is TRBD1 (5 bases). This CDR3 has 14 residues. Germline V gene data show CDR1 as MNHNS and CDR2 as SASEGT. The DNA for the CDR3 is TGTGCCGGCAGTGAAGTGGAGCAGGGCACTGAAGCTTTCTTT. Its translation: CAGSEVEQGTEAFF.

CDR3 coding DNA: TGTGCCAGCAAGGGTAGCCCTGGAAACTATGGCTACACCTTC. Its translation: CASKGSPGNYGYTF. V gene TRBV2 combines with J gene TRBJ1-2; D remains unclear. The germline V gene has CDR1 SNHLY and CDR2 FYNNEI. Trimming pared 7 bases from V and 2 bases from J, leaving 14 bases between. The CDR3 loop spans 14 amino acids.

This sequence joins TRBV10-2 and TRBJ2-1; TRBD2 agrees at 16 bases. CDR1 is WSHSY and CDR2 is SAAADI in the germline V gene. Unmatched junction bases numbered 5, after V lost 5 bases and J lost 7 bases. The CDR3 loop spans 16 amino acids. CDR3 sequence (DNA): TGCGCCAGCAGTCAGGGACTAGCGGGGGGGCAAAATGAGCAGTTCTTC. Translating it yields CASSQGLAGGQNEQFF.

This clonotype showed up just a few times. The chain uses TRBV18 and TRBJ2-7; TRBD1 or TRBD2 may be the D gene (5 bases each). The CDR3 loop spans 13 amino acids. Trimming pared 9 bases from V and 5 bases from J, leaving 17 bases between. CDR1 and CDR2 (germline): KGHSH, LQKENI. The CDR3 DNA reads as TGTGCCAGTGAAAGGGACGGAGCCCACGAGCAGTACTTC. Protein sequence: CASERDGAHEQYF.

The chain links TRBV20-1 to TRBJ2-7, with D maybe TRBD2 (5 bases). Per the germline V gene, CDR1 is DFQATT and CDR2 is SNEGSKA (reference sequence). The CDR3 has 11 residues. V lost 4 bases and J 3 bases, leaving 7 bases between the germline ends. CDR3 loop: CSANRGYEQYF. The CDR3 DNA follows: TGCAGTGCTAATCGGGGCTACGAGCAGTACTTC.

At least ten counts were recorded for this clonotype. This CDR3 reads CASRDLVRNEQFF. The DNA for the CDR3 is TGTGCCAGCCGCGATTTAGTTCGCAATGAGCAGTTCTTC. The V and J genes are TRBV7-9 and TRBJ2-1; D gene unclear. Trimming removed 8 bases from V and 6 bases from J, with 14 bases in between. Germline values: CDR1 SEHNR, CDR2 FQNEAQ (reference sequence). CDR3 length: 13 amino acids. Full variable domain (missing parts from reference TRBV7-9 and TRBJ2-1): DTGVSQNPRHKITKRGQNVTFRCDPISEHNRLYWYRQTLGQGPEFLTYFQNEAQLEKSRLLSDRFSAERPKGSFSTLEIQRTEQGDSAMYLCASRDLVRNEQFFGPGTRLTVL.

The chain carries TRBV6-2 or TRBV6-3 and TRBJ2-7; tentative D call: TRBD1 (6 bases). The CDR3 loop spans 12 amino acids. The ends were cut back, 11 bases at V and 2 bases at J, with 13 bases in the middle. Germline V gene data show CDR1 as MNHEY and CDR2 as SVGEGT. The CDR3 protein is CAARDTTYEQYF. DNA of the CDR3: TGTGCCGCCCGGGACACAACCTACGAGCAGTACTTC.

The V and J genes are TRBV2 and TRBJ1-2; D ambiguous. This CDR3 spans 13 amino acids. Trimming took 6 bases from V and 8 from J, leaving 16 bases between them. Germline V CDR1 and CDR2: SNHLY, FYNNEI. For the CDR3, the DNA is TGTGCCAGCAGACCCACCGTAGGTGGAGGCTACACCTTC. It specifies CASRPTVGGGYTF.

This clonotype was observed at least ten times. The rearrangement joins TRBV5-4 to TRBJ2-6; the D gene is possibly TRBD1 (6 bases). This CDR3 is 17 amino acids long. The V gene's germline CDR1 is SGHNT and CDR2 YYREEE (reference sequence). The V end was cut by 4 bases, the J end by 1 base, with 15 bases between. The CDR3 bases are TGTGCCAGCAGCCAGGCCGGGACATCTTCTGGGGCCAACGTCCTGACTTTC. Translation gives CASSQAGTSSGANVLTF.

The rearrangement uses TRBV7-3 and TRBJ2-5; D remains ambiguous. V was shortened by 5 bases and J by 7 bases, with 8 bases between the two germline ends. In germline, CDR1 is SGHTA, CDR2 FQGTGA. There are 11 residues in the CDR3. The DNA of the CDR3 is TGTGCCAGCAGCCAAGATATGACCCAGTACTTC. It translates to CASSQDMTQYF.